The clone carrying this T cell receptor beta chain appeared a single time. Antigen unknown. The CDR3 loop spans 18 amino acids. Per germline, CDR1 MGHRA and CDR2 YSYEKL. The trim removed 1 base at V and 0 bases at J, leaving 8 bases unmatched. The study ran its PCR with 60 Vbeta and 13 Jbeta primers. Repertoires were generated with immunoSEQ multiplex PCR, while TCRdb's copy carries only in-frame clones and drops some. The sample lists over 200,000 clones, around 89% occurring once. This sample was taken from a study of cytomegalovirus exposure and HLA in healthy donors. General study results and limits: According to an earlier analysis, most TCR beta V segments yielded productive rearrangements about 87% or about 30% of the time.

The receptor was isolated from a woman aged 18-29 years in good health and CMV-seronegative. Sample: PBMCs. The chain links TRBV4-1 to TRBJ2-2; TRBD2 agrees at 7 bases. CDR3 bases: TGCGCCAGCAGCCAAGTTATTAAGCGGGGCGCGAACACCGGGGAGCTGTTTTTT. Amino acids: CASSQVIKRGANTGELFF.